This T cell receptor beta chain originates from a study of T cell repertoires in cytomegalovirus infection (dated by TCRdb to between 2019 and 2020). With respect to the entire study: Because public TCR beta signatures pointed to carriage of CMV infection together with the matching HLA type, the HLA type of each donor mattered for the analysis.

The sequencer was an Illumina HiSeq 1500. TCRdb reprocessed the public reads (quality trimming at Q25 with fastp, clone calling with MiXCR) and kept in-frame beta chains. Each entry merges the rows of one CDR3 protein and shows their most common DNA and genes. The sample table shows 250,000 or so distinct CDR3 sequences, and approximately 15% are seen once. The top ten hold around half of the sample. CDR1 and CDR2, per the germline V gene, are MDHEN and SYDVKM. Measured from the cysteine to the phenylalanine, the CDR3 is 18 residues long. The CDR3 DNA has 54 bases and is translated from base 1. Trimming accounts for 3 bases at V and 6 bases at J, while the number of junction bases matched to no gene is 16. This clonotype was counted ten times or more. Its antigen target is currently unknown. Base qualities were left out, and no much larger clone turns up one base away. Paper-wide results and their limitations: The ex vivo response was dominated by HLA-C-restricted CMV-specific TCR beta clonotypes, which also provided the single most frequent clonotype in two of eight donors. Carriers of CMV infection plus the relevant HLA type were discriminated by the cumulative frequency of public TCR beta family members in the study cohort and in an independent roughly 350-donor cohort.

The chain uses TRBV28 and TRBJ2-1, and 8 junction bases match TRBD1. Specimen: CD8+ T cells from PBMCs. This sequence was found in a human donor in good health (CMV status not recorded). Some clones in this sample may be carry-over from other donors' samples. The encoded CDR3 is CASSFPPRTGKGLNEQFF. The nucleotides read TGTGCCAGCAGTTTCCCTCCTCGGACAGGGAAAGGGCTCAATGAGCAGTTCTTC.